Listed here are 14 T cell receptor beta chains from one sample, sequenced in a study of cytomegalovirus exposure and HLA in healthy donors. This PCR relied on a set of 60 Vbeta primers and 13 Jbeta primers. Assay: immunoSEQ multiplex PCR; the TCRdb copy retains only in-frame clones and omits some. The sample gives about 160,000 clones, roughly 84% of which show up once; 1% is in the top ten. The specimen sequenced was PBMCs. These receptors all stem from a man between 25 and 39 years old in good health and CMV-seronegative.

The chain is built from TRBV4-1 and TRBJ1-4; the D gene is possibly TRBD1 (6 bases). The CDR3 has 14 residues. Germline CDR1 is MGHRA and CDR2 is YSYEKL. V was shortened by 4 bases and J by 8 bases, with 14 bases between the two germline ends. The CDR3 loop reads CASSLSPQGEKLFF. CDR3 DNA: TGCGCCAGCAGCCTATCCCCCCAGGGGGAAAAACTGTTTTTT.

The chain is built from TRBV13 and TRBJ2-3, with 7 bases lining up with TRBD1. CDR1 is PRHDT and CDR2 is FYEKMQ in the germline V gene (reference sequence). The V segment lost 6 bases and the J segment 4 bases; nucleotides outside the gene matches: 7. The CDR3 totals 14 residues. The CDR3 DNA reads TGTGCCAGCAGAACCCCGGGACAGTCAGATACGCAGTATTTT. It codes for CASRTPGQSDTQYF.

The chain employs TRBV4-3 and TRBJ1-5; D possibly corresponds to TRBD1 (5 bases). CDR1 is LGHNA, CDR2 YSLEER, per germline. The CDR3 spans 14 residues. V shed 0 bases and J shed 7 bases, with 10 bases lying between them. The CDR3 reads CASSQDGGMQPQHF. The CDR3 DNA reads as TGCGCCAGCAGCCAAGATGGGGGGATGCAGCCCCAGCATTTT.

The gene calls are TRBV27 and TRBJ2-1; the D gene is possibly TRBD2 (6 bases). The CDR3 length is 14 residues. Germline CDR1 is MNHEY and CDR2 is SMNVEV (reference sequence). V was trimmed by 5 bases and J by 6 bases, leaving 14 bases between them. The CDR3, as DNA: TGTGCCAGCAGTCCGACGTGGGACTTCAATGAGCAGTTCTTC. This sequence encodes CASSPTWDFNEQFF.

This clone was detected only once. The chain uses TRBV5-6 and TRBJ2-5; D is perhaps TRBD1 (5 bases). The better agreement between TRBJ2-7 and the DNA end casts doubt on the J call. Germline CDR1 and CDR2: SGHDT and YYEEEE. This CDR3 spans 15 amino acids. The CDR3 sequence: CASSLGGASGDEQYF. CDR3 DNA: TGTGCCAGCAGCTTGGGGGGCGCAAGTGGCGACGAGCAGTACTTC.

This chain connects TRBV18 to TRBJ2-2; a weak D match, TRBD1 (5 bases). Germline V gene lookup returns CDR1 KGHSH and CDR2 LQKENI. This CDR3 is built from 16 residues. V was clipped by 0 bases and J by 4 bases, with 12 bases between them. The CDR3 DNA sequence: TGTGCCAGCTCACCACCCGGCAGGGTTAGCACCGGGGAGCTGTTTTTT. Its translation: CASSPPGRVSTGELFF.

The chain couples TRBV25-1 to TRBJ1-6, with unresolved D. There are 17 residues in the CDR3. Trimming shortened V by 1 base and J by 0 bases, and 10 bases separated the two germline ends. Germline CDR1 MGHDK, CDR2 SYGVNS. The CDR3 coding sequence is TGTGCCAGCAGTGAATTTGAGGGAAGCTCCTATAATTCACCCCTCCACTTT. Protein sequence: CASSEFEGSSYNSPLHF.

With respect to this clone: The junction differs from germline at one of its ends, possibly a read error. The same CDR3 is also encoded by other DNA sequences in this sample. The chain recombines TRBV6-1 with TRBJ2-3, with 11 bases matching TRBD2. Germline V gene data show CDR1 as MNHNS and CDR2 as SASEGT. The CDR3 has 17 residues. The CDR3 is CASSEGRTSGSTDTQYF. CDR3 DNA: TGTGCCAGTAGTGAAGGTCGGACTAGCGGGAGCACAGATACGCAGTATTTT.

About this clone: The junction does not match germline at one end; this may be a read error. The rearrangement links TRBV7-7 to TRBJ2-5; 7 positions match TRBD1. CDR1 is SSHAT, CDR2 FNYEAQ, per germline (reference sequence). The CDR3 has 14 residues. CDR3 nucleotide sequence: TGTGCTAGCAGTCTAAGACAGGGTAGCGAGACCCAGTACTTC. As protein: CASSLRQGSETQYF.

In DNA, the CDR3 is TGCGCCAGCAGCCGCGACACAGGGTCGTACGAGCAGTACTTC. Translated: CASSRDTGSYEQYF. The V and J genes are TRBV5-1 and TRBJ2-5; TRBD1 might be the D (6 bases). Judging by the DNA end, TRBJ2-7 fits better; the J call may be wrong. The CDR3 covers 14 residues. Germline V CDR1 and CDR2: SGHRS, YFSETQ.

Here the CDR3 DNA reads TGCAGCGTTGCGCGAAGCCGAGGACAGGGCACAGATACGCAGTATTTT. It translates to CSVARSRGQGTDTQYF. The rearrangement uses TRBV29-1 and TRBJ2-3; the match to TRBD1 covers 7 bases. Germline V gene sequence: CDR1 SQVTM, CDR2 ANQGSEA. The CDR3 extends over 16 amino acids. Trimming took 4 bases from V and 1 from J; bases not matched to a gene: 11.

This clone was picked up one time. This rearrangement joins TRBV7-9 to TRBJ2-2, with a possible D match to TRBD1 (6 bases). Germline V gene data show CDR1 as SEHNR and CDR2 as FQNEAQ (reference sequence). The CDR3 runs to 15 residues. Trimming removed 4 bases at V and 6 bases at J, with 15 bases between. This chain's CDR3 is CASSSLKYRAGELFF. The CDR3 DNA reads as TGTGCCAGCAGCTCCCTTAAGTACAGGGCCGGGGAGCTGTTTTTT. Full variable domain (rest looked up from reference TRBV7-9 and TRBJ2-2): DTGVSQNPRHKITKRGQNVTFRCDPISEHNRLYWYRQTLGQGPEFLTYFQNEAQLEKSRLLSDRFSAERPKGSFSTLEIQRTEQGDSAMYLCASSSLKYRAGELFFGEGSRLTVL.

The chain is built from TRBV6-5 and TRBJ2-1; 7 positions agree with TRBD1. CDR1 MNHEY and CDR2 SVGAGI come from the germline V gene. The CDR3 contains 15 residues. Trimming at V came to 4 bases and at J to 6 bases, leaving 9 bases not matched to a gene. Here the CDR3 reads CASSSPGQPSNEQFF. The CDR3 DNA reads as TGTGCCAGCAGTTCCCCGGGACAGCCCTCCAATGAGCAGTTCTTC.

The chain employs TRBV9 and TRBJ2-6; perhaps TRBD1 as D (5 bases). The CDR3 sequence is 13 residues long. The germline CDR1 and CDR2 sequences are SGDLS and YYNGEE. The V end lost 7 bases, the J end lost 0 bases, and 5 bases lay between the germline ends. The CDR3 DNA reads as TGTGCCAGCGACAGCTCTGGGGCCAACGTCCTGACTTTC. This sequence encodes CASDSSGANVLTF.